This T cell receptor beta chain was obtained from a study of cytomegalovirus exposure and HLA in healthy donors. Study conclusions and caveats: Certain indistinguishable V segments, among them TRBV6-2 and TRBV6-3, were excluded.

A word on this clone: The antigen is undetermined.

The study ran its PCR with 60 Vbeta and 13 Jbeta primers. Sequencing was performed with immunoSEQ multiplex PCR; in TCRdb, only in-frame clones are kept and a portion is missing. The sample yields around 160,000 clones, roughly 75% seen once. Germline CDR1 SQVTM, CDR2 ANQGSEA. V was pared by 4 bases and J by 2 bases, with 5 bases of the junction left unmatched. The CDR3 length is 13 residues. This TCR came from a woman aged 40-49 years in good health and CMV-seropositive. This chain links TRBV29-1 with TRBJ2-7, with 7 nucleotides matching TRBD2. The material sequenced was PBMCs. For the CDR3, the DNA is TGCAGCGTTGTGACTAGCCGTGCCTACGAGCAGTACTTC. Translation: CSVVTSRAYEQYF.